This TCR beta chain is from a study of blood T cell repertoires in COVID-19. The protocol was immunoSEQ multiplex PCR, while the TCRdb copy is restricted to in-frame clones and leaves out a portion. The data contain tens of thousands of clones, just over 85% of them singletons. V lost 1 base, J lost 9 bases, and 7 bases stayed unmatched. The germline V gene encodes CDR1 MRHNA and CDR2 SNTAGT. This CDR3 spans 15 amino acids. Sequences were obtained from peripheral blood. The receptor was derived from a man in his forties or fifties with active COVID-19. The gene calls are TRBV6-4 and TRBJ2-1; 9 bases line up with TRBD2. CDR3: CASSDFSGSRGEQFF. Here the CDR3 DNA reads TGTGCCAGCAGTGACTTTAGCGGGAGTCGCGGTGAGCAGTTCTTC.